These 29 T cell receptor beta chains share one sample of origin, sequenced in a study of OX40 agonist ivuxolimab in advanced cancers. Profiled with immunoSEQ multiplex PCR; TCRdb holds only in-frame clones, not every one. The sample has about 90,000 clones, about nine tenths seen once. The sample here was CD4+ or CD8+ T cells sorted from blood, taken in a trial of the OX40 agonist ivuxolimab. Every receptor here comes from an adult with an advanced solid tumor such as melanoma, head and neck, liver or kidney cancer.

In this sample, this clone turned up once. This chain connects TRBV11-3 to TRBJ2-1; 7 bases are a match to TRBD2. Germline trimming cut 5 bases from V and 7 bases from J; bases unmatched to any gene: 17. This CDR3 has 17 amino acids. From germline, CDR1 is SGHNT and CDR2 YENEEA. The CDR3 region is CASSQGGVWEGLNEQFF. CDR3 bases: TGTGCCAGCAGCCAGGGAGGAGTTTGGGAGGGATTGAATGAGCAGTTCTTC.

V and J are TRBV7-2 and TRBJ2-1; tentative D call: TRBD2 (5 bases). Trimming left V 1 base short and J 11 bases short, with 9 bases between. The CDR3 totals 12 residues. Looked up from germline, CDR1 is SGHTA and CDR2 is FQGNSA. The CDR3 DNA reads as TGTGCCAGCAGCTTAGGACTAAGTAAGCAGTTCTTC. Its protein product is CASSLGLSKQFF.

In DNA form, the CDR3 reads TGCAGTGCTAGGGGGGGTAGGGCCCAGTACTTC. It yields the protein CSARGGRAQYF. The rearrangement joins TRBV20-1 to TRBJ2-5, with D possibly matching TRBD2 (6 bases). V was clipped by 3 bases and J by 9 bases, with 11 bases between them. This CDR3 contains 11 residues. CDR1 and CDR2 (germline): DFQATT, SNEGSKA (reference sequence).

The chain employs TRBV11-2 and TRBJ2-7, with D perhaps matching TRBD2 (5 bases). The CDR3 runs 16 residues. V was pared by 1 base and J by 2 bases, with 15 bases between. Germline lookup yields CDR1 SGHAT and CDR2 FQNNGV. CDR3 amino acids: CASSLALGLAAYEQYF. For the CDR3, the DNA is TGTGCCAGCAGCTTAGCCTTGGGCCTAGCCGCCTACGAGCAGTACTTC. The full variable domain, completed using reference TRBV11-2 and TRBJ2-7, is EAGVAQSPRYKIIEKRQSVAFWCNPISGHATLYWYQQILGQGPKLLIQFQNNGVVDDSQLPKDRFSAERLKGVDSTLKIQPAKLEDSAVYLCASSLALGLAAYEQYFGPGTRLTVT.

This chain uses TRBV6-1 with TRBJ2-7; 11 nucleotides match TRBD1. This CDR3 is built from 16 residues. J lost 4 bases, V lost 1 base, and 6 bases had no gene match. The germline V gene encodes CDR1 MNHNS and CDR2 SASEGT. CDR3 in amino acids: CASSEVWTGGRYEQYF. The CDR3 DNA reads TGTGCCAGCAGTGAAGTGTGGACAGGGGGCAGGTACGAGCAGTACTTC.

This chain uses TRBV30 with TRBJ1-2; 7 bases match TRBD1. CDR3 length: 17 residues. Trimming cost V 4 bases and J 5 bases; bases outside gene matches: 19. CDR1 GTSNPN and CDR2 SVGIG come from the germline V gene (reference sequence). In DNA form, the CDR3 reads TGTGCCTGGATTTCCTCTACAGGACCGGGACAGTATTATGGCTACACCTTC. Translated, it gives CAWISSTGPGQYYGYTF.

The CDR3 reads CASSWGTGGIYGYTF. The CDR3 region has the DNA TGTGCCAGCAGCTGGGGGACAGGGGGGATCTATGGCTACACCTTC. V gene TRBV5-6 combines with J gene TRBJ1-2; 11 nucleotides match TRBD1. The CDR3 spans 15 residues. Trimming cost V 3 bases and J 4 bases; bases outside gene matches: 5. Germline-derived CDR1 and CDR2 are SGHDT and YYEEEE.

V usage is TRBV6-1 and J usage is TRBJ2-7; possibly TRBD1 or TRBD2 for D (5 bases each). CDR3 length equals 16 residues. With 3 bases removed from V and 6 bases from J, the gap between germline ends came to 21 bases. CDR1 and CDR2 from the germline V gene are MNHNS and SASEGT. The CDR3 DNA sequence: TGTGCCAGCAGTGACGTTGCGACCGGGGCCCTCTCCGAGCAGTACTTC. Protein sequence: CASSDVATGALSEQYF.

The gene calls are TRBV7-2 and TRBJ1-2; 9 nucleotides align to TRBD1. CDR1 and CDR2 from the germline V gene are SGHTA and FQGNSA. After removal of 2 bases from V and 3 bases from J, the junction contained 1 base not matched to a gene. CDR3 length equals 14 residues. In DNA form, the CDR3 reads TGTGCCAGCAGCTTACGGACAGGGGACTATGGCTACACCTTC. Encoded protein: CASSLRTGDYGYTF.

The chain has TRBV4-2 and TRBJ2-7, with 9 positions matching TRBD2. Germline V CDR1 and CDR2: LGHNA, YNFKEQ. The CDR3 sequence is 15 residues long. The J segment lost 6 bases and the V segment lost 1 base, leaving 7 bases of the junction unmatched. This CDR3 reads CASSQAASGMPEQYF. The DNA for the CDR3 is TGTGCCAGCAGCCAAGCGGCTAGCGGGATGCCCGAGCAGTACTTC.

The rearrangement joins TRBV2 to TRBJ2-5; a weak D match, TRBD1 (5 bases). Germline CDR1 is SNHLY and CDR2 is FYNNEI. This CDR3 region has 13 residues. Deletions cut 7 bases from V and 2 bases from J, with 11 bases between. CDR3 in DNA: TGTGCCAGCAACTGGGCAGGGCAAGAGACCCAGTACTTC. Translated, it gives CASNWAGQETQYF.

This CDR3 reads CASSGRGSYNEQFF. CDR3 bases: TGTGCCTCTAGCGGGAGGGGCTCCTACAATGAGCAGTTCTTC. This chain uses TRBV30 with TRBJ2-1; TRBD2 matches at 12 bases. This CDR3 is built from 14 residues. V shed 7 bases and J 0 bases; nucleotides not matched to a gene: 1. Germline V gives CDR1 GTSNPN, CDR2 SVGIG (reference sequence).

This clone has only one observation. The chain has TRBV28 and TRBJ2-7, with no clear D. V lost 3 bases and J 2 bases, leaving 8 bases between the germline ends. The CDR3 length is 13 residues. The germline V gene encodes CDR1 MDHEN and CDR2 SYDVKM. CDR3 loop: CASSLVNPYEQYF. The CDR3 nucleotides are TGTGCCAGCAGTTTGGTCAACCCCTACGAGCAGTACTTC.

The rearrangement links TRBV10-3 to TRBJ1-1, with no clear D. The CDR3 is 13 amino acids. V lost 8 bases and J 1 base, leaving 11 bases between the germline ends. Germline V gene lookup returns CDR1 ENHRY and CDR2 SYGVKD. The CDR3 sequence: CAISSGENTEAFF. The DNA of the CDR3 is TGTGCCATCTCCTCCGGGGAGAACACTGAAGCTTTCTTT.

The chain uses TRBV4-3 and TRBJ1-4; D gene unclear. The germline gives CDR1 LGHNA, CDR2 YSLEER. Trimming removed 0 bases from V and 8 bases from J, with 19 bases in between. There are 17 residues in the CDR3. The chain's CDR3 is CASSQEFHGRAPEKLFF. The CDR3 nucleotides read TGCGCCAGCAGCCAAGAATTTCACGGGCGGGCACCGGAAAAACTGTTTTTT.

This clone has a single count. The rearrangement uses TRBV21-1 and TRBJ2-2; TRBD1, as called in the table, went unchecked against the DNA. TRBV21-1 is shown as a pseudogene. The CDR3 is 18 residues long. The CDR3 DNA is TGTGCCAGCAGCAAAGGGCTGCCGGGACACCCGAACACCGGGGAGCTGTTTTTT. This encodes CASSKGLPGHPNTGELFF.

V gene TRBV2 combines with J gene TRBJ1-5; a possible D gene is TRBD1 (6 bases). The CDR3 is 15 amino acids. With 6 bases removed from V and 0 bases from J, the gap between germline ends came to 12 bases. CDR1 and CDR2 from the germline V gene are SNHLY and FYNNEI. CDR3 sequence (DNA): TGTGCCAGCAGCCCCGGACAGTCTAGCAATCAGCCCCAGCATTTT. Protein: CASSPGQSSNQPQHF.

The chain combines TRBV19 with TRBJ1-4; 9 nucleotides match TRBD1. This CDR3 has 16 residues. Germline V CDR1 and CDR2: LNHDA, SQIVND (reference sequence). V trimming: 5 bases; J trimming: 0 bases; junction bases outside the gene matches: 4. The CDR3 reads CASSLQGAATNEKLFF. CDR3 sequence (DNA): TGTGCCAGTAGTCTACAGGGGGCCGCAACTAATGAAAAACTGTTTTTT.

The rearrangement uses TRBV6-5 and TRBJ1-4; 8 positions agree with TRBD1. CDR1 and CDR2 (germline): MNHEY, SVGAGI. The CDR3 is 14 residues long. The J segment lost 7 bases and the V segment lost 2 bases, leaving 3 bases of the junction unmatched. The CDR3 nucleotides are TGTGCCAGCAGTTACGGGACAGGCGGTGAAAAACTGTTTTTT. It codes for CASSYGTGGEKLFF.

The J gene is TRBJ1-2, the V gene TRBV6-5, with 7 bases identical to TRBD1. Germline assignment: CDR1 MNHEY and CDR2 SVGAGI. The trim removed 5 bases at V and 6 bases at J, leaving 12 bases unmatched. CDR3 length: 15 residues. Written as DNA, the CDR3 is TGTGCCAGCAGTCAAACCGGGACAGCTCGCCATGGCTACACCTTC. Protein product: CASSQTGTARHGYTF.

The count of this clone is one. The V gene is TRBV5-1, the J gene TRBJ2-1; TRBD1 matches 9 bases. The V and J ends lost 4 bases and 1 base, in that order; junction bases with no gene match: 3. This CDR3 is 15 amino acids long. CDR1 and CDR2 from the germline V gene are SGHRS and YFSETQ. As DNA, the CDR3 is TGCGCCAGCAGCCCGGGACAGGGATCCTACAATGAGCAGTTCTTC. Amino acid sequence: CASSPGQGSYNEQFF.

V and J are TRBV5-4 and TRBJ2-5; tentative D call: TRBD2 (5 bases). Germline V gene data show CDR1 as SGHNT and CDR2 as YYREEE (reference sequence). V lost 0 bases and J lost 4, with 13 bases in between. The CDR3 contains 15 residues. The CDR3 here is CASSLGGPMRETQYF. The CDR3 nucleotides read TGTGCCAGCAGCTTGGGAGGGCCGATGCGAGAGACCCAGTACTTC.

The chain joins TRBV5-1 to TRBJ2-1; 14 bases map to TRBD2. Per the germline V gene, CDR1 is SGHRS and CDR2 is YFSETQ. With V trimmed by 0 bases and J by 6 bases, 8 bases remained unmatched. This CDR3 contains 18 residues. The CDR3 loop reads CASSLDGTSGSRSNEQFF. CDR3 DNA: TGCGCCAGCAGCTTGGACGGGACTAGCGGGAGTCGGTCCAATGAGCAGTTCTTC.

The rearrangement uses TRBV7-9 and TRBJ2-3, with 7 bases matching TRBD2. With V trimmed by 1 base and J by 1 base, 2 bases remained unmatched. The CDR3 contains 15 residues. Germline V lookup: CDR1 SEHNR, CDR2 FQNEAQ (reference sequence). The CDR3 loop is CASSLGEGGTDTQYF. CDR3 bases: TGTGCCAGCAGCTTAGGGGAGGGCGGCACAGATACGCAGTATTTT.

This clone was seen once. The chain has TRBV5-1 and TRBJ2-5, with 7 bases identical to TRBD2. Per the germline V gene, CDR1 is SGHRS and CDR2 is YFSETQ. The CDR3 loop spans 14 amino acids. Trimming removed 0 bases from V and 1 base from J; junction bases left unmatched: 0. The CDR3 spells CASSLASGQETQYF. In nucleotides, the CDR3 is TGCGCCAGCAGCTTGGCTAGCGGCCAAGAGACCCAGTACTTC.

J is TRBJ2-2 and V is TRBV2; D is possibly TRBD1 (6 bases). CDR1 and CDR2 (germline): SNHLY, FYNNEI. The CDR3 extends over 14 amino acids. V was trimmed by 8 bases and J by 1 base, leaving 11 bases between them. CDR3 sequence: CASVGQLNTGELFF. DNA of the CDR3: TGTGCCAGCGTCGGACAGTTGAACACCGGGGAGCTGTTTTTT.

The CDR3 nucleotides are TGCGCCAGCAGATACGGGACAGGGGTGGCGTACGAGCAGTACTTC. Translation gives CASRYGTGVAYEQYF. The rearrangement uses TRBV5-1 and TRBJ2-7, with 10 nucleotides matching TRBD1. The CDR3 covers 15 residues. Losses at the gene ends were 5 bases for V and 4 bases for J; bases not matched to a gene: 9. Germline CDR1 reads SGHRS; CDR2 reads YFSETQ.

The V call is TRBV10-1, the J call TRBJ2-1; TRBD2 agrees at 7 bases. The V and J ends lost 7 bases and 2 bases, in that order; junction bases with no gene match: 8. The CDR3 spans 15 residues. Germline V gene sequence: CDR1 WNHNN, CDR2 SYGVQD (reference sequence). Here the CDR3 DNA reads TGCGCCAGCAAAGGACCTAGCGGTGCCTACAATGAGCAGTTCTTC. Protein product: CASKGPSGAYNEQFF.

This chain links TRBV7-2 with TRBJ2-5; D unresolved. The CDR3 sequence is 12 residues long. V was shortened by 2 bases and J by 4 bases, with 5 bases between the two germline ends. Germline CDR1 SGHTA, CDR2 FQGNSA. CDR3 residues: CASSLLGETQYF. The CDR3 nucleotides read TGTGCCAGCAGCTTACTCGGAGAGACCCAGTACTTC.